This is a list of T cell receptor beta chains from one sample in a study of radiation and T cells in renal cell carcinoma. Method: immunoSEQ multiplex PCR; TCRdb's copy keeps in-frame clones and lacks some. In the table there are some 130,000 clones, 70% to 90% of which are singletons. The sample here was blood, taken from a patient whose treatment included radiotherapy and nephrectomy. These TCRs come from a woman aged 60-75 years with renal cell carcinoma. CDR3s include the opening cysteine and the closing phenylalanine or tryptophan. A D gene is named only where the DNA matches it firmly. The size field is filled for only some rows; it gives once, few, many or a size class.

V gene	clone size	J gene	D gene	CDR3 DNA	CDR3 protein
TRBV29-1	-	TRBJ2-2	TRBD1	TGCAGCGTAAAAGAACCGGGACAGACGAACACCGGGGAGCTGTTTTTT	CSVKEPGQTNTGELFF
TRBV9	few	TRBJ1-1	-	TGTGCCAGCAGCGTATCGGGACCCGGGGCGTCGGCTTTCTTT	CASSVSGPGASAFF
TRBV6-1	-	TRBJ1-2	-	TGTGCCAGCAGTGGAATCCCGGGACGGTCTTATGGCTACACCTTC	CASSGIPGRSYGYTF
TRBV4-2	few	TRBJ1-2	TRBD1	TGTGCCAGCAGCCAGGAACAGGGGGAGGGCTATGGCTACACCTTC	CASSQEQGEGYGYTF
TRBV7-9	-	TRBJ2-4	TRBD2	TGTGCCACGGGACTAGCGGGGGGGCTAGTCAAAAACATTCAGTACTTC	CATGLAGGLVKNIQYF
TRBV7-9	-	TRBJ2-5	-	TGTGCCAGCAGCTTAGTTACTGGGGAGACCCAGTACTTC	CASSLVTGETQYF
TRBV7-9	-	TRBJ2-3	-	TGTGCCAGCAGCTCATACACAGATACGCAGTATTTT	CASSSYTDTQYF
TRBV7-7	-	TRBJ2-7	TRBD2	TGTGCTAGCAGCCCCGGACTAGCGGGTTCCTACGAGCAGTACTTC	CASSPGLAGSYEQYF
TRBV5-1	-	TRBJ2-1	-	TGCGCCAGCAGCTTTCGGGAGAGTGGAGCCAATGAGCAGTTCTTC	CASSFRESGANEQFF
TRBV7-2	-	TRBJ2-7	TRBD1	TGTGCCAGCAGCCCGACAGGGGTCGAGCAGTACTTC	CASSPTGVEQYF
TRBV6-5	many	TRBJ1-2	-	TGTGCCAGCAGTTATAACTCAGGGGAGGACGGCTACACCTTC	CASSYNSGEDGYTF
TRBV5-1	-	TRBJ1-1	-	TGCGCCAGCAGCTTGGCGGGGCAGAACACTGAAGCTTTCTTT	CASSLAGQNTEAFF
TRBV5-1	-	TRBJ1-4	-	TGCGCCAGCAGCTTGACAGCCGCTAGGGAAAAACTGTTTTTT	CASSLTAAREKLFF
TRBV4-1	-	TRBJ2-5	TRBD2	TGCGCCAGCAGCCAAGGGTGGGGGGGCCAAGAGACCCAGTACTTC	CASSQGWGGQETQYF
TRBV5-4	-	TRBJ2-3	-	TGTGCCAGCAGCCGGGAAGGAGCCGATACGCAGTATTTT	CASSREGADTQYF
TRBV27	-	TRBJ1-1	-	TGTGCCGCTCGACAGCTGATTGGTACTGAAGCTTTCTTT	CAARQLIGTEAFF
TRBV6-5	-	TRBJ2-2	-	TGTGCCAGCAGTTACTCGAACGGAGGAGGCACCGGGGAGCTGTTTTTT	CASSYSNGGGTGELFF
TRBV29-1	-	TRBJ2-7	-	TGCAGCGTTGTGGTGCGCTACGAGCAGTACTTC	CSVVVRYEQYF
TRBV6-5	-	TRBJ1-1	-	TGTGCCAGCAGCCTCTCCGGACGGGGGAACACTGAAGCTTTCTTT	CASSLSGRGNTEAFF
TRBV7-9	-	TRBJ2-7	TRBD2	TGTGCCAGCAGCTTAGACGGGACTAGCTATGACGAGCAGTACTTC	CASSLDGTSYDEQYF
TRBV28	-	TRBJ2-7	-	TGTGCCAGCAGACCAAGGACGGACCTTTCCTACGAGCAGTACTTC	CASRPRTDLSYEQYF
TRBV6-6	-	TRBJ1-1	-	TGTGCCAGCAGAACGGGACCGCAGACTGAAGCTTTCTTT	CASRTGPQTEAFF
TRBV4-2	once	TRBJ2-2	TRBD2	TGTGCCAGCAGTCAAGGGGGACTAGCGGGGCGGGACGGGGAGCTGTTTTTT	CASSQGGLAGRDGELFF
TRBV7-3	once	TRBJ1-3	-	TGTGCCAGCAGCTTATCAGGGACCGGGGACACCATATATTTT	CASSLSGTGDTIYF
TRBV19	-	TRBJ2-2	-	TGTGCCAGTAGTATTCAGGGTTACGCCGGGGAGCTGTTTTTT	CASSIQGYAGELFF
TRBV6-1	few	TRBJ1-6	-	TGTGCCAGCAGTGAAGCTTTGGCAGGAACTTCACCCCTCCACTTT	CASSEALAGTSPLHF
TRBV18	few	TRBJ2-2	-	TGTGCCAGCTCTCAAGGAAACACCGGGGAGCTGTTTTTT	CASSQGNTGELFF
TRBV28	few	TRBJ2-2	-	TGTGCCAGCAGTTTAACCTCCGGGGAGCTGTTTTTT	CASSLTSGELFF
TRBV7-2	-	TRBJ1-2	TRBD1	TGTGCCAGCAGCCTAAGGACAGGGGGTATGGACTATGGCTACACCTTC	CASSLRTGGMDYGYTF
TRBV5-4	-	TRBJ1-1	TRBD1	TGTGCCAGCAGTAACCGACAGGGTGGGACTGAAGCTTTCTTT	CASSNRQGGTEAFF
TRBV18	-	TRBJ2-7	TRBD2	TGTGCCAGCTCACCGGGACTAGAAGGAAGCTACGAGCAGTACTTC	CASSPGLEGSYEQYF
TRBV6-5	-	TRBJ1-2	-	TGTGCCAGCAGCCTTACCTATGGCTACACCTTC	CASSLTYGYTF
TRBV19	-	TRBJ2-7	TRBD1	TGTGCCAGTAGTTCCCCGGGACAGGAAAAGCAGTACTTC	CASSSPGQEKQYF
TRBV7-3	-	TRBJ2-5	TRBD1	TGTGCCAGCAGCTTAACGGGGCGCAGGGGGCAAGAGACCCAGTACTTC	CASSLTGRRGQETQYF
TRBV6-5	-	TRBJ1-3	-	TGTGCCAGCACCCTTACAGGGAGTGGAAACACCATATATTTT	CASTLTGSGNTIYF
TRBV27	-	TRBJ2-5	-	TGTGCCAGCACCAAGACAGGAGCGGAGACCCAGTACTTC	CASTKTGAETQYF
TRBV27	-	TRBJ2-1	-	TGTGCCAGCAGCACCCTAAGAGACCTCTACAATGAGCAGTTCTTC	CASSTLRDLYNEQFF
TRBV28	-	TRBJ2-7	-	TGTGCCAGCCGATTTAGGGACTTGAGCTACGAGCAGTACTTC	CASRFRDLSYEQYF
TRBV19	-	TRBJ1-5	-	TGTGCCAGTAGAACCACCTGGGGGGGGACCTCCAATCAGCCCCAGCATTTT	CASRTTWGGTSNQPQHF
TRBV29-1	-	TRBJ1-4	-	TGCAGCGGTACAGGAGGGGAGACTAATGAAAAACTGTTTTTT	CSGTGGETNEKLFF
TRBV7-9	-	TRBJ2-7	TRBD1	TGTGCCAGCACCCCCGGGACAGGGGTAGACGAGCAGTACTTC	CASTPGTGVDEQYF
TRBV27	-	TRBJ1-1	TRBD1	TGTGCCAGCAGTTTATCGATTAGGGGGCGAGGGAGCACTGAAGCTTTCTTT	CASSLSIRGRGSTEAFF
TRBV7-2	-	TRBJ2-1	-	TGTGCCAGCAGCCCTGGACCACATCCCGACAATGAGCAGTTCTTC	CASSPGPHPDNEQFF
TRBV9	-	TRBJ2-2	TRBD2	TGTGCCAGCAGCGTAGATGGGACTAGCAGGATGTTTTCCGGGGAGCTGTTTTTT	CASSVDGTSRMFSGELFF
TRBV28	few	TRBJ2-7	TRBD2	TGTGCCAGCAGTTTAGCGGGAGCGTCCTACGAGCAGTACTTC	CASSLAGASYEQYF
TRBV2	few	TRBJ2-5	TRBD2	TGTGCCAGCAGTACTAGCGGGGGAGTGGAGACCCAGTACTTC	CASSTSGGVETQYF
TRBV5-6	once	TRBJ2-3	TRBD2	TGTGCCAGCAGCGTACTAGCGGGGGTCGTCTATGGGCAGTATTTT	CASSVLAGVVYGQYF
TRBV5-6	-	TRBJ2-7	-	TGTGCCAGCTCCTACCTGGACAACGACGAGCAGTACTTC	CASSYLDNDEQYF
TRBV7-7	-	TRBJ2-5	-	TGTGCTAGCAGCTTAGCGTCCGCCCTAACTGAGACCCAGTACTTC	CASSLASALTETQYF
TRBV12-5	-	TRBJ2-1	TRBD1	TGTGCTAGTGGTCAGCAGACAGGGTACTACAATGAGCAGTTCTTC	CASGQQTGYYNEQFF
TRBV4-2	few	TRBJ1-1	-	TGTGCCAGCAGTCCGTCGATTGGGCAGGAAGGAAAAGCTTTCTTT	CASSPSIGQEGKAFF
TRBV4-1	-	TRBJ2-3	TRBD2	TGCGCCAGCAGCCCGATACTAGCGGGGGAGGGAGATACGCAGTATTTT	CASSPILAGEGDTQYF
TRBV15	few	TRBJ2-7	TRBD2	TGTGCCACCAGCGGGGGGGTCTCCCTAGGAGGCGAGCAGTACTTC	CATSGGVSLGGEQYF
TRBV6-1	-	TRBJ1-1	TRBD1	TGTGCCAGCAGTCTACTCACAGGGGAAACTGAAGCTTTCTTT	CASSLLTGETEAFF
TRBV7-3	-	TRBJ2-2	-	TGTGCCAGCAGCCCCACGAACACCGGGGAGCTGTTTTTT	CASSPTNTGELFF
TRBV2	-	TRBJ2-2	-	TGTGCCAGCAGTGATCTGACGGGGACCGGGGAGCTGTTTTTT	CASSDLTGTGELFF
TRBV2	-	TRBJ2-3	-	TGTGCCAGCAGTGATAGCACAGATACGCAGTATTTT	CASSDSTDTQYF
TRBV5-4	-	TRBJ1-1	-	TGTGCCAGCAGCGACGACAGAAGGAACACTGAAGCTTTCTTT	CASSDDRRNTEAFF
TRBV6-6	-	TRBJ2-5	-	TGTGCCAGCAGTACCGCCCTACAAGAGACCCAGTACTTC	CASSTALQETQYF
TRBV6-1	-	TRBJ1-2	TRBD1	TGTGCCAGCAGTGTAAATTCCGGGACAGTCTATCACTATGGCTACACCTTC	CASSVNSGTVYHYGYTF